This TCR beta chain was recovered during a study of CD8 T cells in ankylosing spondylitis. A single record per CDR3 protein comes from TCRdb applying MiXCR to the 5' RACE reads. The sample includes about 120,000 distinct CDR3 sequences, roughly 13% of them seen just once. Study observations and caveats: Researchers report that disease-linked clones proved CD8+ and relatively rare in peripheral blood. Several highly homologous variants made up a TCR beta motif that seemed to typify ankylosing spondylitis blood. In synovial fluid and blood from reactive arthritis, some motif variants were previously reported.

There are a few counts of this clonotype. What it binds is unknown. V lost 1 base, J lost 4 bases, and 8 bases lay in between. The CDR3 has 13 residues. CDR1 SEHNR and CDR2 FQNEAQ come from the germline V gene (reference sequence). The source material was blood, either unsorted or a sorted T cell fraction (not recorded which). This TCR came from a female donor with ankylosing spondylitis or in good health (not recorded which). The chain carries TRBV7-9 and TRBJ2-7; no clear D. As DNA, the CDR3 is TGTGCCAGCAGCTTAGAACCCCCTTACGAGCAGTACTTC. It is translated as CASSLEPPYEQYF.